One sample yielded the 8 T cell receptor beta chains listed below, sequenced in a study of neoadjuvant anti-PD-1 for oral cavity cancer. TCRdb's table, derived via immunoSEQ multiplex PCR, lists solely in-frame clones and lacks some. The table shows about 15,000 clones, with about three quarters occurring only once. The sample was PBMCs, taken before nivolumab (anti-PD-1) treatment. All receptors derive from a person between 40 and 79 years old with oral cavity squamous cell carcinoma.

The chain couples TRBV6-1 to TRBJ2-7; a possible D gene is TRBD2 (5 bases). V lost 0 bases and J 7 bases, leaving 10 bases between the germline ends. Germline V CDR1 and CDR2: MNHNS, SASEGT. CDR3 size: 13 residues. The CDR3 loop is CASSEAIEGEQYF. The CDR3 nucleotides read TGTGCCAGCAGTGAAGCGATCGAGGGAGAGCAGTACTTC.

This clone occurred once. The rearrangement links TRBV2 to TRBJ2-3, with D hard to call. CDR3 length: 13 residues. Trimming took off 9 bases at V and 0 bases at J, with 10 bases between the two ends. Looked up from germline, CDR1 is SNHLY and CDR2 is FYNNEI. In nucleotides, the CDR3 is TGTGCCAGTTCCCATCCAAGCACAGATACGCAGTATTTT. This translates into CASSHPSTDTQYF.

V usage is TRBV7-9 and J usage is TRBJ2-7; a weak D match, TRBD1 (7 bases). CDR1 and CDR2 (germline): SEHNR, FQNEAQ (reference sequence). CDR3 length: 18 residues. Trimming removed 4 bases at V and 1 base at J, with 23 bases between. The CDR3 sequence is CASSSQGWRGDHSYEQYF. The CDR3 DNA reads TGTGCCAGCAGCTCACAGGGGTGGCGGGGAGACCATTCCTACGAGCAGTACTTC.

The V call is TRBV7-8, the J call TRBJ1-5, with TRBD1 matching 7 bases. Per germline, CDR1 SGHVS and CDR2 FQNEAQ. The CDR3 is 18 amino acids. Trimming at V came to 2 bases and at J to 1 base, leaving 11 bases not matched to a gene. CDR3 DNA: TGTGCCAGCAGCTTACACGGGACAGCCGCTGCGAGCAATCAGCCCCAGCATTTT. Its translation is CASSLHGTAAASNQPQHF.

V gene TRBV4-1 combines with J gene TRBJ2-1; D unclear. Germline CDR1 MGHRA, CDR2 YSYEKL. The ends were cut back, 0 bases at V and 2 bases at J, with 5 bases in the middle. The CDR3 is 14 residues long. The CDR3: CASSQDGPYNEQFF. The DNA for the CDR3 is TGCGCCAGCAGCCAAGATGGGCCCTACAATGAGCAGTTCTTC.

The rearrangement joins TRBV11-2 to TRBJ2-1, with 9 bases that match TRBD2. The V gene's germline CDR1 is SGHAT and CDR2 FQNNGV. V shed 1 base, J shed 5 bases, and the junction held 9 bases outside the gene matches. CDR3 size: 17 residues. The DNA of the CDR3 is TGTGCCAGCAGCTTAGGTGCGGGGGGGACGAGGGACAATGAGCAGTTCTTC. Protein sequence: CASSLGAGGTRDNEQFF. The whole variable domain, remainder taken from reference TRBV11-2 and TRBJ2-1, is EAGVAQSPRYKIIEKRQSVAFWCNPISGHATLYWYQQILGQGPKLLIQFQNNGVVDDSQLPKDRFSAERLKGVDSTLKIQPAKLEDSAVYLCASSLGAGGTRDNEQFFGPGTRLTVL.

V gene TRBV7-2 combines with J gene TRBJ1-5; tentatively, D is TRBD1 (6 bases). V dropped 1 base and J dropped 6 bases, with 19 bases sitting between them. The CDR3 is 17 amino acids. Germline values: CDR1 SGHTA, CDR2 FQGNSA. CDR3 sequence reads: CASSLGGAQGDRQPQHF. For the CDR3, the DNA is TGTGCCAGCAGCTTAGGGGGGGCACAGGGTGATCGTCAGCCCCAGCATTTT.

This clone appeared a few times. This chain links TRBV4-1 with TRBJ1-2; 8 bases are shared with TRBD1. Germline values: CDR1 MGHRA, CDR2 YSYEKL. V lost 1 base and J lost 1; bases outside the gene matches: 8. This CDR3 contains 17 residues. The CDR3 bases are TGCGCCAGCAGCCAAGGGGGAGGGACAGGCCTTAACTATGGCTACACCTTC. This encodes CASSQGGGTGLNYGYTF.